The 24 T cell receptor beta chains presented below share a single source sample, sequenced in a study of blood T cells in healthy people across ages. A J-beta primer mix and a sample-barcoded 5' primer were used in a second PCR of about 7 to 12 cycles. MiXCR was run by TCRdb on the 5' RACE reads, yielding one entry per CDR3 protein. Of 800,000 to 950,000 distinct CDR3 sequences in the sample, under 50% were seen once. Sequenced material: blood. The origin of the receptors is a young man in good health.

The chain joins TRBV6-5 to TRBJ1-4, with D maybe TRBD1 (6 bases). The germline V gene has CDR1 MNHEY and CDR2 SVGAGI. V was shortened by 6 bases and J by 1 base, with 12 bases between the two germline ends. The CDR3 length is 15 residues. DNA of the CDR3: TGTGCCAGCAGCGCTAACAGGGAAACTAATGAAAAACTGTTTTTT. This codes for CASSANRETNEKLFF.

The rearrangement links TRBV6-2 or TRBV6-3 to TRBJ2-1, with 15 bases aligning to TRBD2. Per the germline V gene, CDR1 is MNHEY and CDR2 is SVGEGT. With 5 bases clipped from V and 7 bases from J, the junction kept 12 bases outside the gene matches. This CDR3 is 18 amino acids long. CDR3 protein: CASSPLGLAGGKRNEQFF. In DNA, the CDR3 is TGTGCCAGCAGTCCCCTCGGACTAGCGGGGGGGAAGAGGAATGAGCAGTTCTTC.

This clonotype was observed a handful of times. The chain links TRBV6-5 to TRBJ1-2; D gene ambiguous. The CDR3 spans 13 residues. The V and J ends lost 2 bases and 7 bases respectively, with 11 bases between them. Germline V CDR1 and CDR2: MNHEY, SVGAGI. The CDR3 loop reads CASSYAEDFGYTF. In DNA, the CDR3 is TGTGCCAGCAGTTACGCCGAGGACTTTGGCTACACCTTC.

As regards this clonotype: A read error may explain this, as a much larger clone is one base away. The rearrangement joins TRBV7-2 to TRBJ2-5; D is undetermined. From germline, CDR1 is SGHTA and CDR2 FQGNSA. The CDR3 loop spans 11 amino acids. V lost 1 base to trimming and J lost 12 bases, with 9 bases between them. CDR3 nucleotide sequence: TGTGCCAGCAGCTTAGGGGCTAACGAGTACTTC. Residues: CASSLGANEYF. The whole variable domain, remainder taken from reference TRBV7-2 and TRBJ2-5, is GAGVSQSPSNKVTEKGKDVELRCDPISGHTALYWYRQSLGQGLEFLIYFQGNSAPDKSGLPSDRFSAERTGGSVSTLTIQRTQQEDSAVYLCASSLGANEYFGPGTRLLVL.

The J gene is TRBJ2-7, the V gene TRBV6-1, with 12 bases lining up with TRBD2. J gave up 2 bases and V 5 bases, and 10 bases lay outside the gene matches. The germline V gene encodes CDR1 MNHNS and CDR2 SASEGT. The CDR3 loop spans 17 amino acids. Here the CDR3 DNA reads TGTGCCAGCAGTCCAGCTAGCGGGGGGGCCGTAGCCTACGAGCAGTACTTC. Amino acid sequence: CASSPASGGAVAYEQYF.

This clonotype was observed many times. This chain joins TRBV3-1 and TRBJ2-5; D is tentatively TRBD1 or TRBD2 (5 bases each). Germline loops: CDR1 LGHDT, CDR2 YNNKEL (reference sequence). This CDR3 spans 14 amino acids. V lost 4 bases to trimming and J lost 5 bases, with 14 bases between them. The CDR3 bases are TGTGCCAGCAGCCCTTCCGGGGCCCGGGAGACCCAGTACTTC. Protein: CASSPSGARETQYF.

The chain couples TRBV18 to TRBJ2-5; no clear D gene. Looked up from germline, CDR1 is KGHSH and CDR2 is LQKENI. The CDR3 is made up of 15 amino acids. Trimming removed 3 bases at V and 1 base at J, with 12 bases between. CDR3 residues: CASSPPELTQETQYF. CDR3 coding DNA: TGTGCCAGCTCACCGCCGGAACTCACCCAAGAGACCCAGTACTTC.

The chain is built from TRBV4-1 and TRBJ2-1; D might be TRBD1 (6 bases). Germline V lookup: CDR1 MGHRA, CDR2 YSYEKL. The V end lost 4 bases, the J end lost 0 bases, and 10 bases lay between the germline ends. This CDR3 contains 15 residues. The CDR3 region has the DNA TGCGCCAGCAGCCGACAGGAGAGCTCCTACAATGAGCAGTTCTTC. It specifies CASSRQESSYNEQFF.

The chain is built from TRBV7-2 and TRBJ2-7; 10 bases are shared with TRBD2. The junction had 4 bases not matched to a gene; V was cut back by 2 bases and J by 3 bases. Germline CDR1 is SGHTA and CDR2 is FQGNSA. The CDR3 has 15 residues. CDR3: CASSLRAGGNYEQYF. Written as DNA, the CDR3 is TGTGCCAGCAGCTTAAGAGCGGGAGGGAACTACGAGCAGTACTTC. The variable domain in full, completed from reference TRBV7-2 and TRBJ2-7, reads GAGVSQSPSNKVTEKGKDVELRCDPISGHTALYWYRQSLGQGLEFLIYFQGNSAPDKSGLPSDRFSAERTGGSVSTLTIQRTQQEDSAVYLCASSLRAGGNYEQYFGPGTRLTVT.

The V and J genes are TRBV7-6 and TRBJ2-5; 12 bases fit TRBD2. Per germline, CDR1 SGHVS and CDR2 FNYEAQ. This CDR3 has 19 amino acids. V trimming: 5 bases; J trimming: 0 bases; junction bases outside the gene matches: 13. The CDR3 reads CASSPPRTSGVSYQETQYF. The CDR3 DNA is TGTGCCAGCAGCCCCCCCAGGACTAGCGGGGTCTCATACCAAGAGACCCAGTACTTC. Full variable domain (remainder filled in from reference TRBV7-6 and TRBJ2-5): GAGVSQSPRYKVTKRGQDVALRCDPISGHVSLYWYRQALGQGPEFLTYFNYEAQQDKSGLPNDRFSAERPEGSISTLTIQRTEQRDSAMYRCASSPPRTSGVSYQETQYFGPGTRLLVL.

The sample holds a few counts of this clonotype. The CDR3 sequence: CASSFNPQDTQYF. Here the CDR3 DNA reads TGTGCCAGCAGCTTCAACCCCCAAGATACGCAGTATTTT. V usage is TRBV7-2 and J usage is TRBJ2-3; D call uncertain. Germline assignment: CDR1 SGHTA and CDR2 FQGNSA. Trimming shortened V by 3 bases and J by 5 bases, and 9 bases separated the two germline ends. The CDR3 length is 13 residues. The whole variable domain, filled in from reference TRBV7-2 and TRBJ2-3, reads GAGVSQSPSNKVTEKGKDVELRCDPISGHTALYWYRQSLGQGLEFLIYFQGNSAPDKSGLPSDRFSAERTGGSVSTLTIQRTQQEDSAVYLCASSFNPQDTQYFGPGTRLTVL.

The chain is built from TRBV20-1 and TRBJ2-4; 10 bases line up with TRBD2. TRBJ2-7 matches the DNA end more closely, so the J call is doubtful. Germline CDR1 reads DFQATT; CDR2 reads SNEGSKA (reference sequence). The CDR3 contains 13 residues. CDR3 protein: CSVAGGHSYEQYF. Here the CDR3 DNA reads TGCAGCGTAGCGGGGGGTCACTCCTACGAGCAGTACTTC.

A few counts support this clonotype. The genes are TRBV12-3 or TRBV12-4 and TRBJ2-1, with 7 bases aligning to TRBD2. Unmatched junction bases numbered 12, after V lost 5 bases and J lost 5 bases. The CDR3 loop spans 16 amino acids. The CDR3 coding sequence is TGTGCCAGCAGTCTGTTTGTGGGGGGGTTTAACAATGAGCAGTTCTTC. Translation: CASSLFVGGFNNEQFF.

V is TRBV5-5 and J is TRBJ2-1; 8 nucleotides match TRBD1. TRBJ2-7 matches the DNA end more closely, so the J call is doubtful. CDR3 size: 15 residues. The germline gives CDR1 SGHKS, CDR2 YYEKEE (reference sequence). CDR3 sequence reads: CASSTAGGSYNEQYF. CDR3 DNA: TGTGCCAGCAGCACCGCAGGGGGCTCCTACAATGAGCAGTACTTC.

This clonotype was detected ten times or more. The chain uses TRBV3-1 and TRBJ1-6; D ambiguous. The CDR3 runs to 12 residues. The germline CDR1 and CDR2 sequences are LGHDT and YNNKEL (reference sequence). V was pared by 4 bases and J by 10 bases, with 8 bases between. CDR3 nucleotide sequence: TGTGCCAGCAGCCTGGGTGACTCACCCCTCCACTTT. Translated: CASSLGDSPLHF.

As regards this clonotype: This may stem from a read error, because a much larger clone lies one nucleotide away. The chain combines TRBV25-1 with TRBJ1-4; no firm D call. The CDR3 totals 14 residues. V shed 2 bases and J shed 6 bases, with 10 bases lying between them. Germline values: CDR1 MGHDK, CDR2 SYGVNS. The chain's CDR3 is CASSEDSRHEKLFF. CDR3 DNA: TGTGCCAGCAGTGAAGATTCCAGACATGAAAAACTGTTTTTT.

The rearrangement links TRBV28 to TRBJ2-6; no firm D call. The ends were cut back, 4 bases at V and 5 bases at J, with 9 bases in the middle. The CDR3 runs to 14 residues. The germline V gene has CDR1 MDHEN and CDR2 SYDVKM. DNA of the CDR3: TGTGCCAGCAGTTCGCCCAGACGGGCCAACGTCCTGACTTTC. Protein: CASSSPRRANVLTF.

CDR3 DNA sequence: TGTGCCAGCAGTCCCGGGACTAGCGGGGGTCCTTTCTACGAGCAGTACTTC. Amino acids: CASSPGTSGGPFYEQYF. The chain uses TRBV12-3 or TRBV12-4 and TRBJ2-7; 14 nucleotides line up with TRBD2. Trimming at V came to 5 bases and at J to 3 bases, leaving 9 bases not matched to a gene. CDR3 length: 17 amino acids.

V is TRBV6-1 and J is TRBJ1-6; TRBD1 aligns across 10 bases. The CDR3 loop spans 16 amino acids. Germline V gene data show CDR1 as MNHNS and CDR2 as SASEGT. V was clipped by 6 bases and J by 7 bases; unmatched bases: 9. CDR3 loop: CASSPNPGQGNSPLHF. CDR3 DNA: TGTGCCAGCAGCCCCAACCCGGGACAGGGGAATTCACCCCTCCACTTT.

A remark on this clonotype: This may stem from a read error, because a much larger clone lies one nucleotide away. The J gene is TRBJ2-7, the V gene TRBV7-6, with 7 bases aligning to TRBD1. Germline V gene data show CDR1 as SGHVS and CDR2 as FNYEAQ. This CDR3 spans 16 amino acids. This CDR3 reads CACSPQQGYLSYEQYF. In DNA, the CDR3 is TGTGCCTGCAGCCCTCAACAGGGGTACCTTTCCTACGAGCAGTACTTC.

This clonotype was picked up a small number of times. The DNA for the CDR3 is TGTGCCAGCAGGCCTACGCTAGGAGAGCAGTACTTC. Protein sequence: CASRPTLGEQYF. The genes are TRBV25-1 and TRBJ2-7; no clear D. The CDR3 length is 12 residues. Germline V gene lookup returns CDR1 MGHDK and CDR2 SYGVNS. V shed 6 bases and J shed 7 bases, with 13 bases lying between them.

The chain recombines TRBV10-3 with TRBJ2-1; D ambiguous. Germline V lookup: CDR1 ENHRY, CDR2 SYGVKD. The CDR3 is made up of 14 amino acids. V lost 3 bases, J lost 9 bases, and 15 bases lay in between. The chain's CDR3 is CAISDRTASFEQFF. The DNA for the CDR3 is TGTGCCATCAGTGACAGGACGGCTTCCTTTGAGCAGTTCTTC.

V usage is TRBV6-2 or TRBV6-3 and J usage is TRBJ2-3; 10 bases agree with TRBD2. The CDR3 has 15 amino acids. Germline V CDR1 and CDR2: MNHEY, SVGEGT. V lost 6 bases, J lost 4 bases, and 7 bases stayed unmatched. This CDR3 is CASRYGTSAADTQYF. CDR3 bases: TGTGCCAGCAGATACGGGACTAGCGCCGCAGATACGCAGTATTTT.

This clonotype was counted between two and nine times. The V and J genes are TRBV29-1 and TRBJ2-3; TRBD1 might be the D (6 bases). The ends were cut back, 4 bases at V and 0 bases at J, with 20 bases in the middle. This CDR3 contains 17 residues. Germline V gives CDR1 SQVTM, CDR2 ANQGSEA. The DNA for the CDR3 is TGCAGCGTTGGGACAGACGGGATTAGGGCTAGCACAGATACGCAGTATTTT. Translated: CSVGTDGIRASTDTQYF.